These T cell receptor beta chains were read from a single sample in a study of Graves' ophthalmopathy and Graves' hyperthyroidism. TCRdb re-called the multiplex PCR reads through MiXCR, storing one row per CDR3 protein. The data show 1 million to 1.3 million distinct CDR3 sequences, with about 36% seen just once and over 8.5% held by the top ten. The sequenced sample was peripheral blood or thyroid tissue (not recorded which). The receptors here all came from an adult man with Graves' hyperthyroidism. Both conserved end residues are part of each CDR3. D genes are given only for firm matches. Only part of the rows carry a size: once, few, many, or a class if the clone is expanded.

V gene,CDR3 length,D gene,clone size,J gene,CDR3 protein,CDR3 DNA
TRBV12-3/TRBV12-4,14,NA,many,TRBJ1-1,CASRITGEFAEAFF,TGTGCCAGCAGGATAACGGGGGAATTCGCTGAAGCTTTCTTT
TRBV9,16,NA,few,TRBJ2-2,CASSVASFASTGELFF,TGTGCCAGCAGCGTAGCTTCGTTTGCCTCCACCGGGGAGCTGTTTTTT
TRBV15,17,TRBD1,NA,TRBJ1-6,CATSRATGGGLRGGLHF,TGTGCCACCAGCAGGGCTACAGGGGGGGGCCTCAGGGGTGGCCTCCACTTT
TRBV5-1,15,NA,many,TRBJ1-6,CASSLAGNTNSPLHF,TGCGCCAGCAGCTTGGCCGGGAACACTAATTCACCCCTCCACTTT
TRBV7-8,14,NA,many,TRBJ1-6,CASSLETTTSPLHF,TGTGCCAGCAGCTTAGAGACCACTACTTCACCCCTCCACTTT
TRBV15,15,TRBD1,NA,TRBJ1-6,CATSREAGGDSPLHF,TGTGCCACCAGCAGAGAAGCAGGGGGCGATTCACCCCTCCACTTT
TRBV11-2,14,TRBD2,NA,TRBJ2-7,CASSFGGGRYEQYF,TGTGCCAGCAGCTTCGGCGGGGGGCGATACGAGCAGTACTTC
TRBV2,15,NA,many,TRBJ1-2,CASSELRNPNYGYTF,TGTGCCAGCAGTGAACTCCGGAACCCTAACTATGGCTACACCTTC
TRBV4-2,17,TRBD1,few,TRBJ2-7,CASSQELPMDRAYEQYF,TGTGCCAGCAGCCAAGAACTACCTATGGACAGGGCCTACGAGCAGTACTTC
TRBV7-8,15,TRBD2,few,TRBJ2-7,CASSHGLAISYEQYF,TGTGCCAGCAGCCATGGACTAGCAATCTCCTACGAGCAGTACTTC
TRBV25-1,16,NA,many,TRBJ2-5,CASSEWGTNSQETQYF,TGTGCCAGCAGTGAATGGGGGACAAACAGCCAAGAGACCCAGTACTTC
TRBV15,15,NA,many,TRBJ2-7,CATSRDTSGYYEQYF,TGTGCCACCAGCAGAGATACCAGCGGATACTACGAGCAGTACTTC
TRBV7-2,13,NA,many,TRBJ2-7,CASSLWGSYEQYF,TGTGCCAGCAGCTTATGGGGATCCTACGAGCAGTACTTC
TRBV4-3,14,NA,few,TRBJ1-2,CASSQQARLDGYTF,TGCGCCAGCAGCCAGCAAGCACGCTTGGATGGCTACACCTTC
TRBV9,15,NA,NA,TRBJ2-2,CASSNVQLNTGELFF,TGCGCCAGCAGCAACGTACAGCTTAACACCGGGGAGCTGTTTTTT
TRBV7-9,14,NA,NA,TRBJ2-5,CASQRLGRRETQYF,TGTGCCAGCCAGCGGCTGGGAAGGAGAGAGACCCAGTACTTC
TRBV5-1,15,NA,NA,TRBJ1-3,CASSTEGVYGNTIYF,TGCGCCAGCAGCACCGAAGGGGTTTATGGAAACACCATATATTTT
TRBV20-1,14,NA,many,TRBJ1-2,CSAREGRSNYGYTF,TGCAGTGCTAGAGAAGGCCGAAGTAACTATGGCTACACCTTC
TRBV4-2,18,TRBD2,few,TRBJ2-2,CASSHWGLAGVFAGELFF,TGTGCCAGCAGCCACTGGGGACTAGCGGGAGTTTTTGCCGGGGAGCTGTTTTTT
TRBV7-9,14,NA,many,TRBJ2-7,CASSFGTSTYEQYF,TGTGCCAGCAGCTTCGGGACATCCACCTACGAGCAGTACTTC
TRBV15,18,NA,NA,TRBJ1-1,CATSRARAKLKVNTEAFF,TGTGCCACCAGCAGGGCCAGGGCCAAACTAAAGGTGAACACTGAAGCTTTCTTT
TRBV12-3/TRBV12-4,17,TRBD1,NA,TRBJ1-4,CASRPRTGGADNEKLFF,TGTGCCAGCAGACCACGGACAGGGGGCGCCGATAATGAAAAACTGTTTTTT
TRBV12-3/TRBV12-4,15,NA,NA,TRBJ1-5,CASSLSRRDGQPQHF,TGTGCCAGCAGTTTAAGCAGGAGGGATGGTCAGCCCCAGCATTTT
TRBV6-6,16,NA,NA,TRBJ1-5,CASSKGTDTPNQPQHF,TGTGCCAGCAGCAAGGGGACCGACACCCCCAATCAGCCCCAGCATTTT
TRBV19,14,TRBD1,many,TRBJ1-2,CASSIPGGNYGYTF,TGTGCCAGTAGTATCCCAGGGGGCAACTATGGCTACACCTTC
TRBV12-3/TRBV12-4,17,NA,NA,TRBJ1-2,CASSSGLGLTGRYGYTF,TGTGCCAGCAGTTCCGGTTTGGGACTTACAGGTCGCTATGGCTACACCTTC
TRBV4-1,14,NA,NA,TRBJ1-2,CASSQPTRTKGYTF,TGCGCCAGCAGCCAACCAACCCGGACAAAAGGCTACACCTTC
TRBV7-2,14,NA,NA,TRBJ2-5,CASSPFGAQETQYF,TGTGCCAGCAGCCCTTTTGGGGCACAGGAGACCCAGTACTTC
TRBV5-4,10,NA,NA,TRBJ2-5,CASGPGTQYF,TGTGCCAGCGGCCCCGGGACCCAGTACTTC
TRBV12-3/TRBV12-4,15,NA,NA,TRBJ1-5,CASRRTVGDNQPQHF,TGTGCCAGCAGGAGGACAGTCGGAGACAATCAGCCCCAGCATTTT
TRBV5-1,13,NA,NA,TRBJ2-7,CASSAGPRREQYF,TGCGCCAGCAGCGCTGGACCCAGGAGGGAGCAGTACTTC
TRBV4-1,15,TRBD2,NA,TRBJ2-7,CASSRAGGLPYEQYF,TGCGCCAGCAGCCGGGCGGGGGGGCTCCCCTACGAGCAGTACTTC
TRBV2,16,NA,NA,TRBJ2-2,CASSDRGPSRTGELFF,TGTGCCAGCAGTGACCGGGGGCCGTCACGGACCGGGGAGCTGTTTTTT
TRBV20-1,11,NA,many,TRBJ1-2,CSARTLYGYTF,TGCAGTGCTAGAACACTCTATGGCTACACCTTC
TRBV7-2,11,NA,NA,TRBJ2-5,CASTPQRTQYF,TGTGCCAGCACCCCGCAGAGGACCCAGTACTTC
TRBV20-1,15,TRBD1,NA,TRBJ2-7,CSTQKGDRTVYEQYF,TGCAGTACTCAAAAGGGGGACAGAACTGTCTACGAGCAGTACTTC
TRBV29-1,12,TRBD1,many,TRBJ1-1,CSVAQGDTEAFF,TGCAGCGTTGCCCAGGGGGACACTGAAGCTTTCTTT
TRBV5-5,18,TRBD1,few,TRBJ1-2,CASSWTGSPTQRDYGYTF,TGTGCCAGCAGCTGGACAGGGTCACCTACTCAACGGGACTATGGCTACACCTTC
TRBV20-1,10,NA,NA,TRBJ2-5,CRRSGETQYF,TGCAGGCGGAGCGGGGAGACCCAGTACTTC
TRBV12-3/TRBV12-4,14,NA,many,TRBJ1-1,CASSFQGLNTEAFF,TGTGCCAGCAGTTTCCAGGGGTTGAACACTGAAGCTTTCTTT
TRBV24-1,13,NA,NA,TRBJ2-5,CATGTGQQETQYF,TGTGCCACGGGAACCGGACAGCAAGAGACCCAGTACTTC
TRBV29-1,12,TRBD1,NA,TRBJ1-6,CSVGTGGSPLHF,TGCAGCGTTGGGACAGGGGGTTCACCCCTCCACTTT
TRBV6-5,13,NA,NA,TRBJ2-5,CASSYSKVETQYF,TGTGCCAGCAGTTACTCGAAGGTAGAGACCCAGTACTTC
TRBV20-1,12,TRBD2,NA,TRBJ2-5,CSAAGLKETQYF,TGCAGTGCTGCGGGACTAAAAGAGACCCAGTACTTC
TRBV2,15,NA,many,TRBJ2-7,CASNLGQGGFYEQYF,TGTGCCAGCAACTTGGGGCAGGGGGGATTCTACGAGCAGTACTTC
TRBV6-5,13,NA,NA,TRBJ2-7,CASKSAGLYEQYF,TGTGCCAGCAAGAGTGCAGGGCTCTACGAGCAGTACTTC
TRBV12-3/TRBV12-4,18,TRBD1,NA,TRBJ2-6,CASSRKPGGLAGANVLTF,TGTGCCAGCAGTCGGAAGCCAGGGGGTCTCGCTGGGGCCAACGTCCTGACTTTC
TRBV6-6,13,NA,NA,TRBJ1-3,CASGGPGGNTIYF,TGTGCCAGCGGTGGGCCAGGGGGAAACACCATATATTTT
TRBV12-3/TRBV12-4,17,TRBD1,few,TRBJ2-5,CASSLLTGTGWSETQYF,TGTGCCAGCAGTTTACTCACCGGGACAGGGTGGTCGGAGACCCAGTACTTC
TRBV12-3/TRBV12-4,14,NA,NA,TRBJ2-5,CASRGPGSQETQYF,TGTGCCAGCAGAGGCCCGGGATCGCAAGAGACCCAGTACTTC
TRBV20-1,13,NA,many,TRBJ2-7,CSASGDVVYEQYF,TGCAGTGCTAGTGGGGACGTAGTCTACGAGCAGTACTTC
TRBV7-2,14,NA,NA,TRBJ2-4,CASSPGRGSDIQYF,TGTGCCAGCAGCCCAGGACGGGGATCGGACATTCAGTACTTC